The T cell receptor (beta chain) under discussion was sequenced for a study of beta chain features in type 1 diabetes. Sorting produced populations that all topped 95% purity. V lost 0 bases, J lost 0 bases, and 6 bases stayed unmatched. Germline values: CDR1 SGHRS, CDR2 YFSETQ. The CDR3 sequence is 16 residues long. TCRB transcripts that were expressed got sequenced, as all of the isolated RNA had been reverse transcribed. Assay: immunoSEQ multiplex PCR; the TCRdb copy retains only in-frame clones and omits some. The data show about 140,000 clones, with more than 9% seen just once and approximately 1.3% held by the top ten. This clone came up a few times.

Sequenced: naive CD4+ T cells from blood. The chain has TRBV5-1 and TRBJ2-7; 7 positions match TRBD2. This clonotype originated in a man younger than 30 in good health. The CDR3 bases are TGCGCCAGCAGCTTGGAGGTAAGCGGGGACTCCTACGAGCAGTACTTC. This translates into CASSLEVSGDSYEQYF.